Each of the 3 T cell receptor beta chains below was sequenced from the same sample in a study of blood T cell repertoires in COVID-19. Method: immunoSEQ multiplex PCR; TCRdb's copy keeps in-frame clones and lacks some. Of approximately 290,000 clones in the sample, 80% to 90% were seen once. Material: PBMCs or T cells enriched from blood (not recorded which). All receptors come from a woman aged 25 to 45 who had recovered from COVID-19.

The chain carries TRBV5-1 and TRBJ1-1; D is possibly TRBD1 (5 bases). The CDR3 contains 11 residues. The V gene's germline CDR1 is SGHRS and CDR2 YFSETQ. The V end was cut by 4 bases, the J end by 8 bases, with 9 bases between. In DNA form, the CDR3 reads TGCGCCAGCAGCCAGGGCCTAGAAGCTTTCTTT. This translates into CASSQGLEAFF.

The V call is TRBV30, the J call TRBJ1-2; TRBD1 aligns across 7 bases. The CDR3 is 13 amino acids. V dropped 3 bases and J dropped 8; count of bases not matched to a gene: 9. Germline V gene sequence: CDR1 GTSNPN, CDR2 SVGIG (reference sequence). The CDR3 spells CAWRERTGQGYTF. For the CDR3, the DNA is TGTGCCTGGAGGGAACGGACAGGCCAGGGCTACACCTTC.

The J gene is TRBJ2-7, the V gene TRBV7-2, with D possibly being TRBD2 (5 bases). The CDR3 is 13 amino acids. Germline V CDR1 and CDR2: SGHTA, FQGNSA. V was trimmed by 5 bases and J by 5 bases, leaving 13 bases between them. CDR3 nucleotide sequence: TGTGCCAGCAGCAGTGGCGGGTCGGACGAGCAGTACTTC. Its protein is CASSSGGSDEQYF.